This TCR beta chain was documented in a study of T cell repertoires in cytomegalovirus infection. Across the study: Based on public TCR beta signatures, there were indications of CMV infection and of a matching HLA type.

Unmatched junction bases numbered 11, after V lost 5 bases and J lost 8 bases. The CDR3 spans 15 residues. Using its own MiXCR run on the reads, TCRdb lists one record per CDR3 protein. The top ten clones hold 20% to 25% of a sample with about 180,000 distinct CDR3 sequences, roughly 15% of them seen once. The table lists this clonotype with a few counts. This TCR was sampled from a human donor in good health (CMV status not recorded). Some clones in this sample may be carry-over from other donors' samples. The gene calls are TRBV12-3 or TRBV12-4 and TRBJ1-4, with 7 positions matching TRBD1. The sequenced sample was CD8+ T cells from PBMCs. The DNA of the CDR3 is TGTGCCAGCAGTACAGGGGAAATTGAAAACGAAAAACTGTTTTTT. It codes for CASSTGEIENEKLFF.